Listed below are T cell receptor beta chains from one sample, sequenced in a study of shared clonotypes between healthy human individuals. TCRdb's table, derived via immunoSEQ multiplex PCR, lists solely in-frame clones and lacks some. The data contain about 990,000 clones, about 84% of them singletons. The source material was memory CD4+ T cells from PBMCs. These receptors originate from a man aged 18 to 35 in good health. Some clones in this sample may be carry-over from other donors' samples. CDR3s include the opening cysteine and the closing phenylalanine or tryptophan. D genes are given only for firm matches. Size is stated for part of the rows, as once, few or many counts, or as a class when the clone is expanded.

clone_size	v_call	d_call	j_call	cdr3_aa	cdr3_nt
NA	TRBV2	NA	TRBJ1-1	CASSVAGGTEAFF	TGTGCCAGCAGTGTTGCCGGGGGGACTGAAGCTTTCTTT
once	TRBV19	TRBD1	TRBJ2-7	CASSISRDRAYEQYF	TGTGCCAGTAGTATTTCACGGGACAGGGCCTACGAGCAGTACTTC
NA	TRBV7-6	NA	TRBJ2-2	CASSQTDSRNTGELFF	TGTGCCAGCAGCCAAACCGACAGCAGGAACACCGGGGAGCTGTTTTTT
NA	TRBV5-3	NA	TRBJ2-6	CARSLAVGGLAGANVLTF	TGTGCCAGAAGCTTGGCCGTCGGGGGGCTTGCTGGGGCCAACGTCCTGACTTTC
few	TRBV4-1	TRBD1	TRBJ2-7	CASSLPGTEVYEQYF	TGCGCCAGCAGCCTCCCCGGGACAGAGGTCTACGAGCAGTACTTC
few	TRBV6-5	NA	TRBJ1-3	CASSHRASSGNTIYF	TGTGCCAGTTCTCACCGGGCTAGCTCTGGAAACACCATATATTTT
NA	TRBV18	NA	TRBJ2-7	CASSPETFYGGQYF	TGTGCCAGCTCACCAGAGACCTTTTATGGGGGGCAGTACTTC
many	TRBV19	TRBD2	TRBJ2-7	CASSIAARTSGRSYEQYF	TGTGCCAGTAGTATAGCGGCCCGGACTAGCGGGAGATCCTACGAGCAGTACTTC
NA	TRBV29-1	NA	TRBJ2-1	CSVLDQRFGNEQFF	TGCAGCGTTCTGGACCAGAGGTTCGGGAATGAGCAGTTCTTC
NA	TRBV7-8	NA	TRBJ2-1	CASSFRIETYNEQFF	TGTGCCAGCAGCTTCAGGATAGAGACCTACAATGAGCAGTTCTTC
few	TRBV7-9	TRBD2	TRBJ2-7	CASSRGRAAGDEQYF	TGTGCCAGCAGCCGGGGAAGGGCAGCGGGAGACGAGCAGTACTTC
NA	TRBV30	NA	TRBJ1-3	CAWSVGSGNTIYF	TGTGCCTGGAGTGTTGGGTCTGGAAACACCATATATTTT
NA	TRBV6-6	TRBD1	TRBJ1-4	CASSYSAGGREKLFF	TGTGCCAGCAGTTACTCCGCAGGGGGTCGGGAAAAACTGTTTTTT
few	TRBV9	NA	TRBJ2-7	CASSVGPADYEQYF	TGTGCCAGCAGCGTAGGTCCAGCGGACTACGAGCAGTACTTC
NA	TRBV7-2	NA	TRBJ2-7	CASSLAGGDSLYEQYF	TGTGCCAGCAGCTTGGCAGGAGGGGACTCCCTCTACGAGCAGTACTTC
NA	TRBV7-2	TRBD2	TRBJ2-1	CASSLRGLPSGTNEQFF	TGTGCCAGCAGCTTACGGGGCTTGCCTAGCGGGACAAATGAGCAGTTCTTC
NA	TRBV14	NA	TRBJ2-7	CASSQEGRAGYEQYF	TGTGCCAGCAGCCAAGAGGGCAGGGCTGGTTACGAGCAGTACTTC
NA	TRBV6-5	TRBD2	TRBJ2-7	CASSSGTSGYEQYF	TGTGCCAGCAGTTCCGGGACTAGCGGGTACGAGCAGTACTTC
NA	TRBV11-1	NA	TRBJ1-1	CASSLDRNTEAFF	TGTGCCAGCAGCTTGGACAGGAACACTGAAGCTTTCTTT
NA	TRBV30	NA	TRBJ1-1	CAWSVTGEAFF	TGTGCCTGGAGTGTAACAGGTGAAGCTTTCTTT
NA	TRBV6-1	TRBD1	TRBJ1-2	CASSAGTDSNYGYTF	TGTGCCAGCAGTGCGGGGACAGATTCTAACTATGGCTACACCTTC
NA	TRBV9	TRBD1	TRBJ1-2	CASSAVPGQSYGYTF	TGTGCCAGCAGCGCCGTACCGGGACAGTCCTATGGCTACACCTTC
NA	TRBV28	TRBD2	TRBJ2-7	CASRAASGSSYEQYF	TGTGCCAGCAGAGCTGCTAGCGGGAGCTCCTACGAGCAGTACTTC
NA	TRBV5-6	NA	TRBJ2-7	CASSLGLAMIYEQYF	TGTGCCAGCAGCTTGGGCCTAGCGATGATTTACGAGCAGTACTTC
NA	TRBV28	NA	TRBJ2-7	CAGGGTAFYEQYF	TGTGCCGGTGGAGGGACAGCCTTTTACGAGCAGTACTTC
NA	TRBV6-4	NA	TRBJ1-1	CASSLPRDNFDTEAFF	TGTGCCAGCAGTCTCCCGCGGGACAATTTTGACACTGAAGCTTTCTTT
NA	TRBV19	TRBD1	TRBJ1-2	CASSTRGQGYGYTF	TGTGCCAGTAGTACTCGCGGACAGGGGTATGGCTACACCTTC
NA	TRBV7-2	TRBD1	TRBJ1-3	CASSLDRGYGNTIYF	TGTGCCAGCAGCTTAGACAGGGGCTACGGAAACACCATATATTTT
NA	TRBV5-1	NA	TRBJ1-4	CASSLGTAYNEKLFF	TGCGCCAGCAGCTTGGGGACAGCTTATAATGAAAAACTGTTTTTT
NA	TRBV18	NA	TRBJ2-2	CASSDYGHGGGELFF	TGTGCCAGCTCAGACTATGGCCACGGCGGCGGGGAGCTGTTTTTT
NA	TRBV4-1	NA	TRBJ1-5	CASSQDLGAGSFQPQHF	TGCGCCAGCAGCCAAGATCTGGGGGCAGGGAGTTTTCAGCCCCAGCATTTT
few	TRBV12-5	TRBD2	TRBJ2-1	CASGLTLTAPLAGGDFSYNEQFF	TGTGCTAGTGGTTTGACCTTAACCGCCCCTCTAGCGGGAGGGGATTTCTCCTACAATGAGCAGTTCTTC
NA	TRBV7-9	TRBD1	TRBJ1-4	CASSLGQGAQSEKLFF	TGTGCCAGCAGCCTCGGACAGGGGGCGCAGAGTGAAAAACTGTTTTTT
many	TRBV6-6	NA	TRBJ2-5	CASSYRSGGLQETQYF	TGTGCCAGCAGTTACCGATCAGGGGGACTCCAAGAGACCCAGTACTTC
NA	TRBV7-9	NA	TRBJ2-3	CASSLWDSTDTQYF	TGTGCCAGCAGCTTATGGGACAGCACAGATACGCAGTATTTT
NA	TRBV5-4	NA	TRBJ2-6	CASSSEGDLTF	TGTGCCAGCAGCTCTGAGGGGGACCTTACTTTC
many	TRBV11-2	NA	TRBJ2-1	CASSLVNEQFF	TGTGCCAGCAGCTTAGTAAATGAGCAGTTCTTC
NA	TRBV5-4	TRBD2	TRBJ2-7	CASSLSLAGGEQYF	TGTGCCAGCAGCTTGTCGCTAGCGGGAGGGGAGCAGTACTTC
NA	TRBV7-9	NA	TRBJ2-7	CASSLAVGLDEQYF	TGTGCCAGCAGCTTAGCGGTGGGGTTGGACGAGCAGTACTTC
NA	TRBV6-1	TRBD2	TRBJ2-3	CASRLAGGPTDTQYF	TGTGCCAGCAGGCTAGCGGGAGGGCCAACAGATACGCAGTATTTT
few	TRBV2	NA	TRBJ2-2	CASSGVPMAGELFF	TGTGCCAGCAGTGGCGTCCCAATGGCCGGGGAGCTGTTTTTT
NA	TRBV28	TRBD2	TRBJ2-7	CASSSTSGPPKEQYF	TGTGCCAGCAGTTCCACTAGCGGGCCCCCTAAAGAGCAGTACTTC
NA	TRBV5-1	NA	TRBJ2-1	CASSLGDSYNEQFF	TGCGCCAGCAGCTTGGGTGACAGTTACAATGAGCAGTTCTTC
NA	TRBV7-2	TRBD2	TRBJ2-1	CASSQRDYSYNEQFF	TGTGCCAGCAGCCAAAGGGACTACTCCTACAATGAGCAGTTCTTC
few	TRBV11-3	NA	TRBJ2-2	CASSAQVNTGELFF	TGTGCCAGCAGCGCGCAAGTGAACACCGGGGAGCTGTTTTTT
NA	TRBV28	TRBD1	TRBJ1-2	CASRERDRDYFNYGYTF	TGTGCCAGCAGAGAACGGGACAGGGACTATTTTAACTATGGCTACACCTTC
NA	TRBV30	NA	TRBJ2-2	CAWRRLTNTGELFF	TGTGCCTGGCGACGGCTCACGAACACCGGGGAGCTGTTTTTT
NA	TRBV29-1	TRBD1	TRBJ1-4	CSVSGQGASNEKLFF	TGCAGCGTTTCGGGACAGGGGGCGTCTAATGAAAAACTGTTTTTT
NA	TRBV4-3	TRBD2	TRBJ2-7	CASSQDRASGSYEQYF	TGCGCCAGCAGCCAAGATAGGGCTAGCGGGAGCTACGAGCAGTACTTC
NA	TRBV30	NA	TRBJ1-2	CAWSSDSYYGYTF	TGTGCCTGGAGCTCCGACAGTTACTATGGCTACACCTTC
NA	TRBV9	NA	TRBJ1-2	CASGWSYGYTF	TGTGCCAGCGGGTGGTCCTATGGCTACACCTTC
NA	TRBV7-2	NA	TRBJ2-7	CASSLSPTTTYEQYF	TGTGCCAGCAGCTTATCCCCGACGACGACCTACGAGCAGTACTTC
NA	TRBV28	TRBD2	TRBJ2-7	CASSLRGSISYEQYF	TGTGCCAGCAGTTTGCGGGGGTCGATCTCCTACGAGCAGTACTTC
NA	TRBV28	NA	TRBJ1-2	CASSPTGPSYGYTF	TGTGCCAGCAGTCCAACGGGACCCAGCTATGGCTACACCTTC
NA	TRBV28	NA	TRBJ2-7	CASSGAHYEQYF	TGTGCCAGCAGTGGGGCCCACTACGAGCAGTACTTC
NA	TRBV27	NA	TRBJ1-1	CASSLSQGLAAFF	TGTGCCAGCAGTTTAAGTCAGGGTTTGGCGGCTTTCTTT
NA	TRBV5-1	NA	TRBJ2-4	CASSLGQREADQYF	TGCGCCAGCAGCCTGGGACAAAGGGAGGCAGATCAGTACTTC
NA	TRBV5-6	NA	TRBJ1-4	CASSETGRGRFGDEKLFF	TGTGCCAGCAGCGAGACAGGACGCGGGAGATTTGGAGATGAAAAACTGTTTTTT